The 26 T cell receptor beta chains below all came from one sample that was sequenced in a study of tumor-infiltrating lymphocytes in primary liver carcinoma. Joint extraction of RNA and DNA used about 17-32 mg of bulk tissue that was unsorted. Total RNA amounting to 500 ng was the source from which TCR beta cDNA was made with a constant-region primer. Investigators got TCR beta libraries out of three nested multiplex PCR rounds, done with slightly modified ARM-PCR. TRBV1-TRBV30 forward primers and a C-beta reverse primer were used in the first two PCR rounds, which each ran for approximately 10 cycles. TCRdb redid the calling of the multiplex PCR reads with MiXCR, one entry per CDR3 protein. This table holds around 100,000 distinct CDR3 sequences, around 63% found once. Sequenced material: liver tumor tissue from sampling region 5. Documented subset: tumor region T5, tumor centre. Receptors originate from a woman aged 55-69 years with primary liver carcinoma and hepatitis B virus infection.

About this clonotype: With a much larger clone just one base away, this may be a read error. The V and J genes are TRBV30 and TRBJ2-7, with 13 nucleotides matching TRBD2. V dropped 8 bases and J dropped 6; count of bases not matched to a gene: 7. Germline loops: CDR1 GTSNPN, CDR2 SVGIG (reference sequence). The CDR3 spans 13 residues. As DNA, the CDR3 is TGTGCCCTCAAAGGGACTAGCGGGATCGAGCAGTACTTC. Its protein product is CALKGTSGIEQYF.

This clonotype is a singleton in its sample. It may be a read error: a sequence one base away is much more abundant. V is TRBV12-3 or TRBV12-4 and J is TRBJ2-1, with D possibly TRBD2 on 5 matching bases. Trimming cost V 2 bases and J 10 bases, with 18 bases left between them. The CDR3 extends over 15 amino acids. In DNA, the CDR3 is TGTGCCAGCAGTTTATACGAGGGAGTTAGGTACGAGCAGTTCTTC. Translated: CASSLYEGVRYEQFF.

The genes are TRBV11-3 and TRBJ2-7, with TRBD2 identical over 7 bases. The length of the CDR3 is 15 residues. Per the germline V gene, CDR1 is SGHNT and CDR2 is YENEEA. As DNA, the CDR3 is TGTGTCAGTAGCTTAGGGTCTAGCGGTCGTAGGGAGCAGTACTTC. Its translation is CVSSLGSSGRREQYF.

Worth noting for this clonotype: A single base separates this from a much larger clone, so it may be a read error. This chain joins TRBV28 and TRBJ2-1; D is perhaps TRBD2 (5 bases). V was shortened by 6 bases and J by 7 bases, with 13 bases between the two germline ends. The CDR3 length is 13 residues. Germline assignment: CDR1 MDHEN and CDR2 SYDVKM. DNA of the CDR3: TGTGCCAGCAGACCGGGGAATGAGAATGAGCAGTTCTTC. Translated, it gives CASRPGNENEQFF.

The chain couples TRBV7-9 to TRBJ2-1; 7 bases agree with TRBD2. This CDR3 is 20 amino acids long. Germline V gene sequence: CDR1 SEHNR, CDR2 FQNEAQ (reference sequence). Unmatched junction bases numbered 24, after V lost 6 bases and J lost 4 bases. The CDR3 reads CASRKLRALCGSGYYNEQFF. CDR3 nucleotide sequence: TGTGCCAGCAGGAAACTGCGGGCCCTGTGCGGGAGTGGGTATTACAATGAGCAGTTCTTC.

Note on this clonotype: One end of the junction does not line up with germline, which may come from a read error. The chain employs TRBV12-3 or TRBV12-4 and TRBJ2-6, with D perhaps matching TRBD1 (7 bases). The CDR3 is 16 amino acids. The CDR3 DNA follows: TGTGCCAGCAGTTTAGCGACAGGGACTGGGGCCGACGTCCCGACTTTC. Amino acids: CASSLATGTGADVPTF.

Points on this clonotype: Given the absence of the conserved phenylalanine or tryptophan at the CDR3 end, a read error is likely. The DNA is left out, because the CDR3 cannot be placed on it with certainty; the CDR3 is given as TCRdb lists it. The chain uses TRBV29-1 and TRBJ2-5; the table assigns TRBD2, which was not confirmed against the DNA. The germline gives CDR1 SQVTM, CDR2 ANQGSEA. The CDR3 spans 14 residues, counting both ends. This CDR3 reads CSVDLLAGAETLYY.

With respect to this clonotype: Compared with germline, one end of the junction differs, possibly owing to a read error. This chain uses TRBV6-6 with TRBJ2-4; 13 positions match TRBD2. The CDR3 is 16 amino acids. Per germline, CDR1 MNHNY and CDR2 SVGAGI (reference sequence). The CDR3 region has the DNA TGTGCAAGCAAAAAAGGACTAGCGGGAGCCAAAAACACTCAGTACTTC. Its translation: CASKKGLAGAKNTQYF.

Worth noting for this clonotype: Germline and junction disagree at one end, which may indicate a read error. J is TRBJ2-7 and V is TRBV11-3, with TRBD1 identical over 8 bases. CDR3 length equals 14 residues. From germline, CDR1 is SGHNT and CDR2 YENEEA. This chain's CDR3 is CVSGRLGQGHEQYF. The CDR3 DNA reads as TGTGTCAGCGGCAGACTCGGACAGGGACACGAGCAGTACTTC.

The chain couples TRBV29-1 to TRBJ2-7; D might be TRBD1 (7 bases). The V gene lost 8 bases and the J gene lost 4 bases, with 21 bases spanning the gap. The CDR3 sequence is 14 residues long. Per the germline V gene, CDR1 is SQVTM and CDR2 is ANQGSEA. For the CDR3, the DNA is TGCAGCATTGCGGGGACAGCAGCAACATACGAGCAGTACTTC. Translated: CSIAGTAATYEQYF.

Comments on this clonotype: A junction end diverges from the germline sequence, so it may reflect a read error. This chain connects TRBV10-3 to TRBJ2-5; D is possibly TRBD1 (5 bases). The CDR3 runs to 12 residues. Germline assignment: CDR1 ENHRY and CDR2 SYGVKD. The CDR3 nucleotides are TGTGCCATCAGTGAGGCGACAGAGGCCCAGTACTTC. The encoded protein is CAISEATEAQYF.

Comment on this clonotype: The CDR3 carries no conserved terminal phenylalanine or tryptophan, so it likely arises from a read error. The chain uses TRBV11-2 and TRBJ1-1; 8 bases line up with TRBD1. Germline assignment: CDR1 SGHAT and CDR2 FQNNGV. With 5 bases clipped from V and 3 bases from J, the junction kept 8 bases outside the gene matches. CDR3 length equals 15 residues. CDR3 amino acids: CASSPRGQAYTEAFL. The DNA for the CDR3 is TGTGCCAGCAGCCCTAGGGGACAGGCTTACACTGAAGCTTTCTTA.

With regard to this clonotype: The CDR3 end shows no conserved phenylalanine or tryptophan, and so a read error is likely. The rearrangement joins TRBV11-3 to TRBJ2-1; maybe TRBD2 (7 bases). The germline CDR1 and CDR2 sequences are SGHNT and YENEEA. The CDR3 spans 17 residues. CDR3 sequence reads: CTSSSRGARTMNNEQFL. As DNA, the CDR3 is TGTACCAGCAGCTCCCGGGGGGCGCGGACCATGAACAATGAGCAGTTCCTC.

This clonotype has at least ten counts. The chain employs TRBV28 and TRBJ2-7; D ambiguous. In germline, CDR1 is MDHEN, CDR2 SYDVKM. This CDR3 has 12 residues. Trimming removed 3 bases from V and 5 bases from J, with 8 bases in between. DNA for the CDR3: TGTGCCAGCAGTTTGAAGCCCCACGAGCAGTACTTC. Translated, it gives CASSLKPHEQYF.

This sequence joins TRBV12-3 or TRBV12-4 and TRBJ2-3, with 13 bases lining up with TRBD2. Trimming cost V 6 bases and J 5 bases; bases outside gene matches: 2. The CDR3 totals 14 residues. The CDR3 DNA sequence: TGTGCCAGCAGAAGACTAGCGGGAGGAGATACGCAGTATTTT. This encodes CASRRLAGGDTQYF.

Note on this clonotype: A much more abundant neighbour one base away suggests this may be a read error. The chain uses TRBV12-5 and TRBJ2-6; D perhaps matches TRBD1 (5 bases). Germline V gives CDR1 LGHNT, CDR2 FRNRAP. There are 13 residues in the CDR3. The V and J ends lost 8 bases and 8 bases respectively, with 13 bases between them. CDR3 in amino acids: CASSGSGPNVLTF. The CDR3 nucleotides are TGTGCTAGTTCCGGGTCAGGGCCCAACGTCCTGACTTTC.

With regard to this clonotype: The junction departs from the called germline gene at one end, perhaps through a read error. The chain is built from TRBV7-9 and TRBJ2-6; perhaps TRBD2 as D (5 bases). Germline values: CDR1 SEHNR, CDR2 FQNEAQ (reference sequence). The CDR3 is made up of 17 amino acids. The CDR3 DNA reads as TGTGCCATCAGCTTAGCGCTAGGTGGTACTGGGGCCAACGTCCTGACTTTC. Protein: CAISLALGGTGANVLTF.

As for this clonotype: The junction departs from the called germline gene at one end, perhaps through a read error. The chain uses TRBV4-1 and TRBJ2-2; the D is unclear. Germline CDR1 reads MGHRA; CDR2 reads YSYEKL. The CDR3 sequence is 13 residues long. CDR3 in DNA: TGCACCAGCAGCCAACATCACGCCGGGGAGCTGTTTTTT. It is translated as CTSSQHHAGELFF.

V and J are TRBV7-3 and TRBJ2-1, with 10 bases that match TRBD2. The CDR3 has 16 residues. From germline, CDR1 is SGHTA and CDR2 FQGTGA. Trimming cost V 5 bases and J 2 bases; bases outside gene matches: 6. For the CDR3, the DNA is TGTGCCAGCAGCCTAGCAGCGGGAGGGACCTACAATGAGCAGTTCTTC. It specifies CASSLAAGGTYNEQFF.

In the case of this clonotype: The junction differs from germline at one of its ends, possibly a read error. The chain has TRBV11-2 and TRBJ2-5, with D possibly TRBD2 on 6 matching bases. This CDR3 is 14 amino acids long. Germline CDR1 SGHAT, CDR2 FQNNGV. The CDR3, as DNA: TGTGCCAGGAGCTCCACCGGCGGGATAGAGACCCAATACTTC. Its translation is CARSSTGGIETQYF.

The chain combines TRBV29-1 with TRBJ2-2; 7 positions match TRBD2. J lost 7 bases, V lost 4 bases, and 18 bases had no gene match. This CDR3 contains 17 residues. Germline V gives CDR1 SQVTM, CDR2 ANQGSEA. CDR3 amino acids: CSVGADGSGCDHGELFF. The CDR3 nucleotides are TGCAGCGTTGGGGCAGATGGTAGCGGGTGTGATCACGGGGAGCTGTTTTTT.

In regard to this clonotype: The junction does not match germline at one end; this may be a read error. The chain has TRBV29-1 and TRBJ2-1, with TRBD1 as a possible D gene (6 bases). Germline CDR1 SQVTM, CDR2 ANQGSEA. The CDR3 runs 12 residues. The CDR3 is CSDRIDYIEQFF. Written as DNA, the CDR3 is TGTAGCGACAGGATTGATTACATTGAGCAGTTCTTC.

A single count supports this clonotype. At one end the junction does not follow the germline gene, possibly because of a read error. The chain links TRBV20-1 to TRBJ2-1; the D gene could be TRBD1 or TRBD2 (5 bases each). The CDR3 totals 15 residues. Germline lookup yields CDR1 DFQATT and CDR2 SNEGSKA (reference sequence). The CDR3 DNA is TGCAATGCTAAGAACGGGATCGACAGCTACAATGAGCAGTTCTTC. Amino acids: CNAKNGIDSYNEQFF.

With respect to this clonotype: Mismatch with germline at one junction end may stem from a read error. The chain couples TRBV4-2 to TRBJ2-3; the match to TRBD2 covers 7 bases. Germline CDR1 is LGHNA and CDR2 is YNFKEQ. The CDR3 loop spans 16 amino acids. CDR3 region: CAGSQAQGRGIDTQYF. DNA for the CDR3: TGTGCCGGCAGCCAAGCCCAAGGGAGGGGCATAGATACGCAGTATTTT.

A word on this clonotype: With a much larger clone just one base away, this may be a read error. In nucleotides, the CDR3 is TGTGCCAGCAGTTCCGGGGCAGTAAACAATCAGCCCCAGCATTTT. Translation gives CASSSGAVNNQPQHF. The V gene is TRBV6-6, the J gene TRBJ1-5; TRBD1 might be the D (5 bases). The V gene lost 4 bases and the J gene lost 3 bases, with 13 bases spanning the gap. This CDR3 region has 15 residues. Germline-derived CDR1 and CDR2 are MNHNY and SVGAGI (reference sequence).

As concerns this clonotype: The junction does not match germline at one end; this may be a read error. CDR3 DNA: TGCCGCCTTGAGGTTAACTATGGCCACACCTTC. Amino acids: CRLEVNYGHTF. The rearrangement uses TRBV29-1 and TRBJ1-2; D gene unclear. This CDR3 region has 11 residues. Germline CDR1 reads SQVTM; CDR2 reads ANQGSEA.